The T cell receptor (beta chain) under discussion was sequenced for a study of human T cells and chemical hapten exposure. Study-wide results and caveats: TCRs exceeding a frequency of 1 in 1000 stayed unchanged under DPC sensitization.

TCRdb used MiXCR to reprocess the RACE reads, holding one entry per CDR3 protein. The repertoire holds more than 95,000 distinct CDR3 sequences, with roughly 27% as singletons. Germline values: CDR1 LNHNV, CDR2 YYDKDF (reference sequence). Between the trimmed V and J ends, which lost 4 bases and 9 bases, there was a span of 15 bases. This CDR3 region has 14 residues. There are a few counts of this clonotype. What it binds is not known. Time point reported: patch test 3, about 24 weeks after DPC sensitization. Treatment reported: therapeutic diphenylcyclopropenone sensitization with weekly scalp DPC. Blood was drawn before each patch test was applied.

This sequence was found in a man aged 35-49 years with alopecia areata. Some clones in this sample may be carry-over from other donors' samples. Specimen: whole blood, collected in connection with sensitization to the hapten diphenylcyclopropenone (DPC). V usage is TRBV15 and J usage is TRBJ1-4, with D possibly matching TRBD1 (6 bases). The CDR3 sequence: CATSTRDTKKKLFF. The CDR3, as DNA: TGTGCCACCAGCACCCGGGACACTAAAAAAAAACTGTTTTTT.